What follows are 28 T cell receptor beta chains derived from one specimen sequenced in a study of beta chain features in type 1 diabetes. Overall study results and limits: In all four CD4+ subsets, TCRB CDR3 length was significantly, moderately reduced in type 1 diabetes.

No antigens are known for them. The sequenced template was cDNA made from the entire isolated RNA. This table comes from immunoSEQ multiplex PCR, and its TCRdb copy is limited to in-frame clones, with some not included. The top ten hold approximately 0.6% of the sample, which has some 370,000 clones, about 10% seen once. Material for sequencing was central memory CD4+ T cells from blood. These receptors came from a man aged 30 to 45 with type 1 diabetes.

This clone was found a few times. The chain recombines TRBV18 with TRBJ2-7, with 10 bases identical to TRBD2. The V segment lost 10 bases and the J segment 4 bases; nucleotides outside the gene matches: 7. This CDR3 has 13 residues. Germline V CDR1 and CDR2: KGHSH, LQKENI. The CDR3 sequence is CATSSGRGYEQYF. In DNA form, the CDR3 reads TGTGCCACCTCTAGCGGGAGAGGGTACGAGCAGTACTTC.

This clone was picked up a small number of times. A far larger clone is one base from this, pointing to a likely read error. J is TRBJ1-2 and V is TRBV29-1; unclear D gene. The CDR3 runs 10 residues. CDR1 is SQVTM, CDR2 ANQGSEA, per germline. The CDR3 here is CSAGSYCYTF. The CDR3, as DNA: TGCAGCGCCGGGTCCTATTGCTACACCTTC.

This clone was picked up many times. The chain recombines TRBV4-1 with TRBJ2-1; 10 bases are shared with TRBD2. V shed 5 bases and J 4 bases; nucleotides not matched to a gene: 8. Germline V gene sequence: CDR1 MGHRA, CDR2 YSYEKL. This CDR3 contains 16 residues. The CDR3 is CASSFRTSGAYNEQFF. As DNA, the CDR3 is TGCGCCAGCAGCTTTCGAACTAGCGGGGCATACAATGAGCAGTTCTTC.

The chain uses TRBV11-2 and TRBJ2-1; D remains ambiguous. The CDR3 spans 13 residues. V lost 1 base, J lost 3 bases, and 4 bases lay in between. The germline V gene encodes CDR1 SGHAT and CDR2 FQNNGV. The CDR3 bases are TGTGCCAGCAGCTTAGTGCTCTACAATGAGCAGTTCTTC. Amino acid sequence: CASSLVLYNEQFF.

This clone was picked up a small number of times. V usage is TRBV19 and J usage is TRBJ2-1, with D perhaps TRBD1 (5 bases). Germline V lookup: CDR1 LNHDA, CDR2 SQIVND (reference sequence). Deletions cut 5 bases from V and 0 bases from J, with 14 bases between. The CDR3 extends over 16 amino acids. CDR3 residues: CASSSLDSHSYNEQFF. DNA for the CDR3: TGTGCCAGTAGTTCCCTCGACAGCCACTCCTACAATGAGCAGTTCTTC. The full variable domain, rest sourced from reference TRBV19 and TRBJ2-1, is DGGITQSPKYLFRKEGQNVTLSCEQNLNHDAMYWYRQDPGQGLRLIYYSQIVNDFQKGDIAEGYSVSREKKESFPLTVTSAQKNPTAFYLCASSSLDSHSYNEQFFGPGTRLTVL.

This clone has just a few counts. This chain joins TRBV7-9 and TRBJ2-6; the match to TRBD1 covers 10 bases. The germline CDR1 and CDR2 sequences are SEHNR and FQNEAQ (reference sequence). The CDR3 is 19 amino acids. V lost 3 bases and J lost 2; bases outside the gene matches: 10. The CDR3 spells CASSFPLPDRGPGANVLTF. The CDR3 DNA reads as TGTGCCAGCAGCTTTCCGTTACCTGACAGGGGGCCTGGGGCCAACGTCCTGACTTTC.

The chain couples TRBV6-5 to TRBJ1-1, with 7 bases fitting TRBD1. J was trimmed by 3 bases and V by 0 bases; bases with no gene match: 7. Germline V gene data show CDR1 as MNHEY and CDR2 as SVGAGI. The length of the CDR3 is 16 residues. This CDR3 is CASSYSPSRGYTEAFF. The CDR3 DNA follows: TGTGCCAGCAGTTACTCCCCCTCCAGGGGGTACACTGAAGCTTTCTTT.

The chain carries TRBV18 and TRBJ1-5; D is undetermined. Germline V gene lookup returns CDR1 KGHSH and CDR2 LQKENI. V lost 8 bases and J 2 bases, leaving 10 bases between the germline ends. The CDR3 has 13 amino acids. The CDR3 protein is CASTEAGNQPQHF. The CDR3 DNA is TGTGCCAGCACGGAGGCCGGCAATCAGCCCCAGCATTTT.

This clone occurred a few times. The chain is built from TRBV29-1 and TRBJ2-1; a weak D match, TRBD2 (5 bases). Germline V gives CDR1 SQVTM, CDR2 ANQGSEA. Deletions cut 6 bases from V and 12 bases from J, with 15 bases between. The CDR3 has 11 amino acids. DNA of the CDR3: TGCAGCGTCGTGTACCTCCGGGGGCAGTTCTTC. It is translated as CSVVYLRGQFF.

As DNA, the CDR3 is TGTGCCAGCGGCCGGGAGAGCCGGCCTACGAAGCAGTACTTC. Protein product: CASGRESRPTKQYF. The chain links TRBV6-6 to TRBJ2-7; the D gene is possibly TRBD2 (6 bases). Germline V lookup: CDR1 MNHNY, CDR2 SVGAGI (reference sequence). V lost 8 bases and J lost 8, with 22 bases in between. The CDR3 consists of 14 residues.

V usage is TRBV7-2 and J usage is TRBJ1-2; a weak D match, TRBD1 (5 bases). V lost 1 base and J lost 8, with 17 bases in between. The CDR3 is 15 amino acids. Germline V CDR1 and CDR2: SGHTA, FQGNSA. CDR3 region: CASSLGVGGLEGYTF. CDR3 coding DNA: TGTGCCAGCAGCTTAGGTGTTGGGGGTCTCGAGGGCTACACCTTC.

This sequence joins TRBV7-2 and TRBJ1-2, with D unclear. The CDR3 totals 16 residues. Germline CDR1 reads SGHTA; CDR2 reads FQGNSA. V lost 2 bases and J lost 2, with 15 bases in between. DNA for the CDR3: TGTGCCAGCAGCTTATCGGCCGAGGAATCCAACTATGGCTACACCTTC. Amino acid sequence: CASSLSAEESNYGYTF.

This clone was counted a few times. The chain joins TRBV6-6 to TRBJ2-1, with 8 bases identical to TRBD2. CDR1 and CDR2 (germline): MNHNY, SVGAGI (reference sequence). The CDR3 loop spans 16 amino acids. The V segment lost 1 base and the J segment 7 bases; nucleotides outside the gene matches: 9. DNA of the CDR3: TGTGCCAGCAGTTACTTGGGGACTAGTTATGGGAATGAGCAGTTCTTC. Encoded protein: CASSYLGTSYGNEQFF.

This chain connects TRBV10-2 to TRBJ1-2, with 7 bases lining up with TRBD1. V lost 6 bases, J lost 8 bases, and 6 bases stayed unmatched. The germline V gene has CDR1 WSHSY and CDR2 SAAADI. The CDR3 runs to 12 residues. The CDR3 protein is CASSGQGGGYTF. CDR3 sequence (DNA): TGCGCCAGCAGCGGCCAGGGGGGAGGCTACACCTTC.

The chain couples TRBV4-3 to TRBJ2-7; 12 bases are a match to TRBD2. CDR1 is LGHNA and CDR2 is YSLEER in the germline V gene. V dropped 0 bases and J dropped 5; count of bases not matched to a gene: 5. This CDR3 spans 16 amino acids. CDR3 protein: CASSQEPLAGGHEQYF. The CDR3 nucleotides are TGCGCCAGCAGCCAAGAACCTCTAGCGGGAGGGCACGAGCAGTACTTC.

The rearrangement joins TRBV7-3 to TRBJ2-7; TRBD1 aligns across 9 bases. V trimming: 4 bases; J trimming: 4 bases; junction bases outside the gene matches: 8. The length of the CDR3 is 15 residues. The germline CDR1 and CDR2 sequences are SGHTA and FQGTGA. This chain's CDR3 is CASSSRTGAEYEQYF. The CDR3 DNA is TGTGCCAGCAGCTCTAGGACAGGGGCAGAATACGAGCAGTACTTC.

This clone came up a few times. The CDR3 DNA reads TGTGCCAGCAGCTTAGGTCTGGGTGCTACTGCAAATGAGCAGTTCTTC. It encodes CASSLGLGATANEQFF. The V gene is TRBV7-9, the J gene TRBJ2-1; D is undetermined. This CDR3 is 16 amino acids long. Germline CDR1 reads SEHNR; CDR2 reads FQNEAQ (reference sequence). V was clipped by 1 base and J by 7 bases, with 17 bases between them.

The chain uses TRBV7-2 and TRBJ1-1, with D maybe TRBD1 (5 bases). Germline values: CDR1 SGHTA, CDR2 FQGNSA. Trimming shortened V by 5 bases and J by 5 bases, and 18 bases separated the two germline ends. This CDR3 is built from 15 residues. The CDR3 spells CASSPTGSWGTEAFF. In DNA, the CDR3 is TGTGCCAGCAGCCCCACCGGAAGTTGGGGGACTGAAGCTTTCTTT.

The chain uses TRBV7-9 and TRBJ1-1; D is uncertain. The V end lost 5 bases, the J end lost 1 base, and 11 bases lay between the germline ends. Germline V lookup: CDR1 SEHNR, CDR2 FQNEAQ (reference sequence). The length of the CDR3 is 14 residues. This chain's CDR3 is CASSPEGGNTEAFF. In DNA form, the CDR3 reads TGTGCCAGCAGCCCGGAGGGAGGGAACACTGAAGCTTTCTTT. Based on the CDR3 plus reference TRBV7-9 and TRBJ1-1, the full variable domain is DTGVSQNPRHKITKRGQNVTFRCDPISEHNRLYWYRQTLGQGPEFLTYFQNEAQLEKSRLLSDRFSAERPKGSFSTLEIQRTEQGDSAMYLCASSPEGGNTEAFFGQGTRLTVV.

This clone was seen a handful of times. The rearrangement links TRBV7-2 to TRBJ1-2, with TRBD1 matching over 7 bases. The junction had 11 bases not matched to a gene; V was cut back by 5 bases and J by 5 bases. CDR3 length equals 15 residues. Germline CDR1 SGHTA, CDR2 FQGNSA. CDR3 DNA sequence: TGTGCCAGCAGCCAAGGGGGACAGACTGTTTATGGCTACACCTTC. It codes for CASSQGGQTVYGYTF.

This clone showed up many times. This chain connects TRBV14 to TRBJ2-1; maybe TRBD2 (7 bases). Trimming removed 0 bases at V and 0 bases at J, with 12 bases between. Germline V gives CDR1 SGHDN, CDR2 FVKESK. The CDR3 is 17 amino acids. CDR3 in amino acids: CASSQEAGAGSYNEQFF. The DNA of the CDR3 is TGTGCCAGCAGCCAAGAGGCGGGGGCAGGCTCCTACAATGAGCAGTTCTTC.

In the case of this clone: Given a much more abundant clone one base away, this may be a read error. The rearrangement joins TRBV11-2 to TRBJ1-1; unclear D gene. Germline V CDR1 and CDR2: SGHAT, FQNNGV. Trimming pared 3 bases from V and 1 base from J, leaving 0 bases between. The CDR3 spans 11 residues. CDR3 sequence reads: CASSLNTEAFF. CDR3 bases: TGTGCCAGCAGCTTGAACACTGAAGCTTTCTTT.

Regarding this clone: Compared with germline, one end of the junction differs, possibly owing to a read error. The gene calls are TRBV10-3 and TRBJ2-2; D gene uncertain. The CDR3 is 11 residues long. Germline-derived CDR1 and CDR2 are ENHRY and SYGVKD. The CDR3, as DNA: TGTGCCAGCAGTTCCTACGGGGAGCTGTTTTTT. This sequence encodes CASSSYGELFF.

This clone has just a few counts. CDR3 in amino acids: CASSFRTGWETQYF. The CDR3 DNA is TGTGCCAGCAGCTTTAGGACGGGGTGGGAGACCCAGTACTTC. The chain recombines TRBV9 with TRBJ2-5, with D possibly TRBD2 on 5 matching bases. Germline CDR1 and CDR2: SGDLS and YYNGEE. The CDR3 sequence is 14 residues long. Between the trimmed V and J ends, which lost 4 bases and 5 bases, there was a span of 15 bases.

This clone was counted between two and nine times. The rearrangement joins TRBV4-1 to TRBJ2-5; weak D call: TRBD1 (5 bases). The CDR3 contains 15 residues. CDR1 and CDR2 (germline): MGHRA, YSYEKL. Trimming stripped 0 bases from V and 4 bases from J, with 12 bases between. The CDR3 here is CASSQESQGVETQYF. The CDR3 DNA sequence: TGCGCCAGCAGCCAAGAGAGCCAGGGTGTAGAGACCCAGTACTTC.

This sequence joins TRBV27 and TRBJ2-2, with 9 bases identical to TRBD2. The CDR3 sequence is 16 residues long. The junction had 5 bases not matched to a gene; V was cut back by 6 bases and J by 0 bases. Per germline, CDR1 MNHEY and CDR2 SMNVEV (reference sequence). The CDR3 is CASRPLAGPNTGELFF. The CDR3 bases are TGTGCCAGCAGGCCACTAGCGGGCCCGAACACCGGGGAGCTGTTTTTT.

About this clone itself: Within the sample, other DNA sequences also encode this same CDR3. This chain uses TRBV5-1 with TRBJ2-1; weak D call: TRBD2 (6 bases). Trimming removed 3 bases from V and 0 bases from J, with 16 bases in between. The CDR3 covers 17 residues. Germline values: CDR1 SGHRS, CDR2 YFSETQ. The CDR3 region is CASSSLERASSYNEQFF. The CDR3 nucleotides read TGCGCCAGCAGCTCGTTGGAGCGGGCAAGCTCCTACAATGAGCAGTTCTTC.

This clone has a count of ten or more. At the DNA level, this CDR3 is encoded by other sequences in the same sample as well. This chain connects TRBV19 to TRBJ2-5, with 7 bases matching TRBD2. The V segment lost 3 bases and the J segment 2 bases; nucleotides outside the gene matches: 0. This CDR3 contains 13 residues. Germline assignment: CDR1 LNHDA and CDR2 SQIVND (reference sequence). The CDR3 here is CASSIGGQETQYF. As DNA, the CDR3 is TGTGCCAGTAGTATCGGGGGGCAAGAGACCCAGTACTTC. Supplemented by reference TRBV19 and TRBJ2-5, the full variable domain reads DGGITQSPKYLFRKEGQNVTLSCEQNLNHDAMYWYRQDPGQGLRLIYYSQIVNDFQKGDIAEGYSVSREKKESFPLTVTSAQKNPTAFYLCASSIGGQETQYFGPGTRLLVL.